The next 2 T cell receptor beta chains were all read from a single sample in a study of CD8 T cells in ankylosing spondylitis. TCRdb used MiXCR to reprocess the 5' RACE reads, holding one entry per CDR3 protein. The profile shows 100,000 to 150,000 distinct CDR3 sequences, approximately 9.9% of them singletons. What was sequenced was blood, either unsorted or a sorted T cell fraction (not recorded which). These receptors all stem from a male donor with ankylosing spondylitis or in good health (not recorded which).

CDR3 amino acids: CASCQYRAYEQYF. As DNA, the CDR3 is TGTGCCAGCTGCCAGTACAGGGCCTACGAGCAGTACTTC. The chain employs TRBV2 and TRBJ2-7, with D possibly being TRBD1 (6 bases). V lost 8 bases and J lost 2, with 13 bases in between. CDR1 is SNHLY and CDR2 is FYNNEI in the germline V gene. The length of the CDR3 is 13 residues.

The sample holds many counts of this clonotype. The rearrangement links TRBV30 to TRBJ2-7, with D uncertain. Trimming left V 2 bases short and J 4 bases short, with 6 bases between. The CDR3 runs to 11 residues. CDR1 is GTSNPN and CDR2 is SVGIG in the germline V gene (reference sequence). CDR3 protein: CAWSPQYEQYF. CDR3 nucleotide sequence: TGTGCCTGGAGTCCTCAATACGAGCAGTACTTC.